The 10 T cell receptor beta chains below were found in one sample sequenced in a study of response to subunit inactivated influenza vaccine. TCRdb re-called the RT-PCR reads through MiXCR, storing one row per CDR3 protein. The sample shows more than 700,000 distinct CDR3 sequences, 21% of them seen only once. This material consisted of PBMCs from blood, taken around 5 days after vaccination. Source of these receptors: a man aged 45 to 65 who received an inactivated influenza vaccine.

This clonotype was observed a few times. The chain has TRBV7-2 and TRBJ2-1; no clear D gene. The germline V gene has CDR1 SGHTA and CDR2 FQGNSA. The CDR3 is 14 amino acids. The ends were cut back, 3 bases at V and 6 bases at J, with 12 bases in the middle. For the CDR3, the DNA is TGTGCCAGCAGCTTGGCCTACACGACCAATGAGCAGTTCTTC. Amino acids: CASSLAYTTNEQFF.

The chain recombines TRBV12-3 or TRBV12-4 with TRBJ1-6; D is undetermined. Trimming stripped 6 bases from V and 7 bases from J, with 13 bases between. The CDR3 sequence is 14 residues long. The CDR3 loop is CASSPLGGNSPLHF. The CDR3 DNA follows: TGTGCCAGCAGCCCCTTGGGAGGAAATTCACCCCTCCACTTT.

Concerning this clonotype itself: Mismatch with germline at one junction end may stem from a read error. This rearrangement joins TRBV5-1 to TRBJ2-7, with TRBD1 matching over 7 bases. Germline lookup yields CDR1 SGHRS and CDR2 YFSETQ. This CDR3 has 14 amino acids. The DNA for the CDR3 is TGCGCCGGCAGCTTGGCCGGGACAGCCTACGAGCAGTACTTC. As protein: CAGSLAGTAYEQYF.

This clonotype was seen only a few times. V is TRBV14 and J is TRBJ2-1; 12 nucleotides match TRBD2. The CDR3 extends over 17 amino acids. Germline V gene sequence: CDR1 SGHDN, CDR2 FVKESK. Losses at the gene ends were 4 bases for V and 4 bases for J; bases not matched to a gene: 8. The CDR3 DNA follows: TGTGCCAGCAGCCCAATGAATGGACTAGCGGGGTACAATGAGCAGTTCTTC. Translation gives CASSPMNGLAGYNEQFF.

V usage is TRBV20-1 and J usage is TRBJ2-7, with unresolved D. The CDR3 covers 11 residues. Germline V gene lookup returns CDR1 DFQATT and CDR2 SNEGSKA (reference sequence). Trimming shortened V by 8 bases and J by 3 bases, and 11 bases separated the two germline ends. CDR3 sequence reads: CSSPDRYEQYF. As DNA, the CDR3 is TGCAGTTCTCCAGACCGCTACGAGCAGTACTTC.

This clonotype was observed a handful of times. The rearrangement links TRBV6-2 or TRBV6-3 to TRBJ2-1; D assignment may be TRBD1 or TRBD2 (6 bases each). The CDR3 spans 20 residues. The germline gives CDR1 MNHEY, CDR2 SVGEGT. V was shortened by 0 bases and J by 1 base, with 22 bases between the two germline ends. CDR3 sequence: CASSYSRGWGAGKSYNEQFF. The CDR3 DNA reads as TGTGCCAGCAGTTACTCGAGGGGGTGGGGCGCGGGAAAGTCCTACAATGAGCAGTTCTTC.

This clonotype was recorded many times. The chain recombines TRBV20-1 with TRBJ2-1, with no clear D. In germline, CDR1 is DFQATT, CDR2 SNEGSKA (reference sequence). The CDR3 covers 12 residues. V was pared by 2 bases and J by 5 bases, with 7 bases between. The CDR3 nucleotides read TGCAGTGCTAGATGGGAAGACAATGAGCAGTTCTTC. It translates to CSARWEDNEQFF.

This chain uses TRBV4-2 with TRBJ2-2, with TRBD2 matching over 8 bases. The V gene's germline CDR1 is LGHNA and CDR2 YNFKEQ. This CDR3 is 16 amino acids long. The V and J ends lost 0 bases and 7 bases, in that order; junction bases with no gene match: 7. CDR3 region: CASSQDGERESGELFF. The CDR3 bases are TGTGCCAGCAGCCAAGATGGGGAGCGGGAGAGCGGGGAGCTGTTTTTT.

V usage is TRBV10-3 and J usage is TRBJ2-1; 15 nucleotides agree with TRBD2. V dropped 6 bases and J dropped 8; count of bases not matched to a gene: 8. CDR1 and CDR2 from the germline V gene are ENHRY and SYGVKD. The CDR3 spans 16 residues. The CDR3 DNA sequence: TGTGCCATCAGCATCGGACTAGCGGGAGGGTTCTATGAGCAGTTCTTC. Translation: CAISIGLAGGFYEQFF.

This clonotype was seen a handful of times. The chain employs TRBV28 and TRBJ2-3, with D possibly called TRBD1 or TRBD2 (5 bases each). The CDR3 extends over 15 amino acids. V was clipped by 2 bases and J by 1 base, with 10 bases between them. The germline CDR1 and CDR2 sequences are MDHEN and SYDVKM. CDR3 residues: CASSLPGLGTDTQYF. DNA of the CDR3: TGTGCCAGCAGTTTACCGGGGCTGGGCACAGATACGCAGTATTTT.